The clone carrying this TCR beta chain has more than one count but fewer than ten. Its antigen is not known. The length of the CDR3 is 15 residues. With 4 bases removed from V and 2 bases from J, the gap between germline ends came to 13 bases. Germline V lookup: CDR1 SGHNT, CDR2 YYREEE (reference sequence). TCRdb re-analysed the 5' RACE reads in MiXCR, keeping a single row per CDR3 protein. The sample consists of about 580,000 distinct CDR3 sequences, 17% of them appearing once. This sample was included in a study of T cells after yellow fever vaccination. Broader study findings: Booster sampling recovered most clones from primary vaccination (approximately 97% CD4, around 88% CD8). Sorted repertoires could include abundant contaminating clonotypes from bulk cells.

This rearrangement joins TRBV5-4 to TRBJ2-1; tentative D call: TRBD2 (6 bases). Sequencing was performed on PBMCs, taken about 5 days after the first yellow fever vaccination. The source of this sequence is a man between 18 and 35 years old who received the YFV17D yellow fever vaccine. The CDR3 protein is CASSTGLYTYNEQFF. The CDR3 nucleotides read TGTGCCAGCAGCACGGGACTCTACACCTACAATGAGCAGTTCTTC.